Below, one T cell receptor beta chain is given with its context. TCRdb keeps only in-frame clones here, not all; method: immunoSEQ multiplex PCR. Seen here are about 240,000 clones, about 83% observed once, and the top ten hold 5.5%. The data belong to a study of blood T cell repertoires in COVID-19. The V gene end was trimmed by 7 bases and the J gene end by 7 bases; junction bases not matched to a gene: 11. The CDR3 length is 14 residues. Germline values: CDR1 LGHNA, CDR2 YNFKEQ. The sequencing sample was made of peripheral blood. This TCR derives from a human donor in a cohort sampled during active COVID-19. The chain carries TRBV4-2 and TRBJ1-2; 8 bases fit TRBD1. The CDR3 DNA sequence: TGTGCCAGCACTCTTCAGGGGGCATCGCGTGGCTACACCTTC. It yields the protein CASTLQGASRGYTF.